One and the same sample provided the 17 T cell receptor beta chains below, sequenced in a study of radiotherapy plus CTLA-4 blockade in lung cancer. Data came from immunoSEQ multiplex PCR; TCRdb stores just in-frame clones and leaves some out. The sample includes about 80,000 clones, roughly 86% of them seen just once. The source material was peripheral blood, sampled from a patient treated with radiotherapy plus ipilimumab. The receptors were sampled from a human donor with non-small cell lung cancer who had stable disease on radiotherapy plus ipilimumab.

The genes are TRBV28 and TRBJ1-6; maybe TRBD1 (5 bases). The V end was cut by 6 bases, the J end by 5 bases, with 11 bases between. Germline V gene sequence: CDR1 MDHEN, CDR2 SYDVKM. The CDR3 extends over 14 amino acids. The CDR3 nucleotides read TGTGCCAGCAGCGGGGGACGAGATAATTCACCCCTCCACTTT. Translation gives CASSGGRDNSPLHF. Full variable domain (remainder filled in from reference TRBV28 and TRBJ1-6): DVKVTQSSRYLVKRTGEKVFLECVQDMDHENMFWYRQDPGLGLRLIYFSYDVKMKEKGDIPEGYSVSREKKERFSLILESASTNQTSMYLCASSGGRDNSPLHFGNGTRLTVT.

This clone is a singleton in its sample. Other nucleotide sequences in the sample specify the same CDR3. The rearrangement links TRBV11-2 to TRBJ2-7; possibly TRBD1 for D (6 bases). The CDR3 length is 12 residues. CDR1 is SGHAT, CDR2 FQNNGV, per germline. Trimming took 5 bases from V and 5 from J, leaving 10 bases between them. The CDR3 DNA reads TGTGCCAGCAGCCTAACAGGGAACGAGCAGTACTTC. Protein: CASSLTGNEQYF.

The chain links TRBV19 to TRBJ2-1, with D perhaps matching TRBD1 (5 bases). V lost 6 bases, J lost 2 bases, and 11 bases lay in between. The germline V gene has CDR1 LNHDA and CDR2 SQIVND (reference sequence). The CDR3 has 14 residues. CDR3 bases: TGTGCCAGTAGAAGGGGTCACACCTACAATGAGCAGTTCTTC. Translated, it gives CASRRGHTYNEQFF. Full variable domain (outside the CDR3, taken from reference TRBV19 and TRBJ2-1): DGGITQSPKYLFRKEGQNVTLSCEQNLNHDAMYWYRQDPGQGLRLIYYSQIVNDFQKGDIAEGYSVSREKKESFPLTVTSAQKNPTAFYLCASRRGHTYNEQFFGPGTRLTVL.

This clone has just a few counts. V and J are TRBV5-1 and TRBJ2-5; 13 bases align to TRBD2. Germline V gene lookup returns CDR1 SGHRS and CDR2 YFSETQ. This CDR3 region has 15 residues. V was pared by 5 bases and J by 2 bases, with 3 bases of the junction left unmatched. The CDR3 sequence is CASRGLAGSQETQYF. In DNA form, the CDR3 reads TGCGCCAGCAGGGGACTAGCGGGATCACAAGAGACCCAGTACTTC.

The chain carries TRBV19 and TRBJ2-3; 9 bases are a match to TRBD1. CDR3 length: 14 residues. The V and J ends lost 5 bases and 4 bases, in that order; junction bases with no gene match: 4. The V gene's germline CDR1 is LNHDA and CDR2 SQIVND (reference sequence). CDR3 region: CASSYRGRADTQYF. The CDR3 region has the DNA TGTGCCAGTAGTTACAGGGGGCGGGCAGATACGCAGTATTTT.

V is TRBV19 and J is TRBJ1-4; D is perhaps TRBD1 (6 bases). The CDR3 totals 14 residues. Germline V gene lookup returns CDR1 LNHDA and CDR2 SQIVND (reference sequence). Trimming pared 6 bases from V and 5 bases from J, leaving 13 bases between. CDR3 sequence (DNA): TGTGCCAGTAGATCATTCACAGGGAATGAAAAACTGTTTTTT. Its protein is CASRSFTGNEKLFF.

This chain connects TRBV4-1 to TRBJ2-1; TRBD2 aligns across 8 bases. This CDR3 spans 14 amino acids. V was pared by 1 base and J by 7 bases, with 3 bases of the junction left unmatched. Germline V CDR1 and CDR2: MGHRA, YSYEKL. The CDR3 loop reads CASSQGTSSNEQFF. CDR3 DNA sequence: TGCGCCAGCAGCCAAGGGACTAGCAGTAATGAGCAGTTCTTC.

V usage is TRBV5-7 and J usage is TRBJ2-3; tentatively, D is TRBD1 (8 bases). TRBV5-7 is labeled an ORF, and its function is uncertain. Deletions cut 2 bases from V and 9 bases from J, with 19 bases between. The CDR3 consists of 15 residues. The CDR3 coding sequence is TGTGCCAGCAGCTTCATGGACAGGGAGGGTGAGACGCAGTATTTT. The encoded protein is CASSFMDREGETQYF.

This chain uses TRBV11-2 with TRBJ2-1; D is unclear. This CDR3 has 14 amino acids. CDR1 is SGHAT, CDR2 FQNNGV, per germline. Trimming removed 1 base from V and 11 bases from J, with 15 bases in between. The CDR3 coding sequence is TGTGCCAGCAGCTTAGTGGGTAGCCCGGATCAGCAGTTCTTC. It yields the protein CASSLVGSPDQQFF.

The gene calls are TRBV21-1 and TRBJ1-4. TRBV21-1 is given as a pseudogene. The length of the CDR3 is 17 residues. In DNA, the CDR3 is TGTGCCAGCAGCAAAGGGGTTGTCGGGGGTAGGCATGAAAAACTGTTTTTT. It yields the protein CASSKGVVGGRHEKLFF.

The rearrangement links TRBV5-6 to TRBJ2-2, with a weak D call TRBD2 (5 bases). Trimming left V 0 bases short and J 4 bases short, with 7 bases between. Germline-derived CDR1 and CDR2 are SGHDT and YYEEEE. The CDR3 totals 14 residues. The CDR3 DNA follows: TGTGCCAGCAGCTTGGGAGGAGGCACCGGGGAGCTGTTTTTT. Protein: CASSLGGGTGELFF.

This chain uses TRBV4-1 with TRBJ2-7, with D tentatively TRBD1 (7 bases). CDR3 size: 15 residues. The V gene's germline CDR1 is MGHRA and CDR2 YSYEKL. Between the trimmed V and J ends, which lost 2 bases and 5 bases, there was a span of 16 bases. CDR3 sequence (DNA): TGCGCCAGCAGCCAAATTTTCAGGGGGGACGACGAGCAGTACTTC. Translated: CASSQIFRGDDEQYF.

V gene TRBV9 combines with J gene TRBJ2-2; tentative D call: TRBD2 (5 bases). CDR3 length equals 16 residues. Looked up from germline, CDR1 is SGDLS and CDR2 is YYNGEE. Trimming shortened V by 3 bases and J by 6 bases, and 18 bases separated the two germline ends. The CDR3 DNA reads as TGTGCCAGCAGCGGATCAGGACTTGAGTTTGCCGGGGAGCTGTTTTTT. It specifies CASSGSGLEFAGELFF.

This sequence joins TRBV4-1 and TRBJ1-1, with a weak D call TRBD1 (6 bases). Germline V CDR1 and CDR2: MGHRA, YSYEKL. The V and J ends lost 4 bases and 3 bases respectively, with 15 bases between them. The CDR3 has 15 residues. CDR3 residues: CASSPRGGGDTEAFF. The CDR3 nucleotides read TGCGCCAGCAGCCCTCGAGGGGGGGGAGACACTGAAGCTTTCTTT.

This clone was seen once. This chain joins TRBV6-1 and TRBJ2-7; a weak D match, TRBD1 (7 bases). This CDR3 is 12 amino acids long. V lost 5 bases, J lost 4 bases, and 9 bases lay in between. CDR1 and CDR2 from the germline V gene are MNHNS and SASEGT. The CDR3 sequence: CASSQGGYEQYF. The DNA for the CDR3 is TGTGCCAGCAGTCAGGGGGGATACGAGCAGTACTTC.

The V gene is TRBV19, the J gene TRBJ1-6; 7 bases match TRBD1. The CDR3 extends over 16 amino acids. Germline loops: CDR1 LNHDA, CDR2 SQIVND (reference sequence). V lost 6 bases, J lost 10 bases, and 15 bases stayed unmatched. The CDR3 nucleotides read TGTGCCAGTAGGCGAGGATCGACAGGGTTGGGATCACCCCTCCACTTT. Residues: CASRRGSTGLGSPLHF.

V usage is TRBV20-1 and J usage is TRBJ2-1; no firm D call. The CDR3 totals 11 residues. Trimming removed 1 base from V and 6 bases from J, with 4 bases in between. CDR1 DFQATT and CDR2 SNEGSKA come from the germline V gene (reference sequence). The DNA for the CDR3 is TGCAGTGCTAGAGCACTCAATGAGCAGTTCTTC. The encoded protein is CSARALNEQFF.